A selection of T cell receptor beta chains follows, all from one sample in a study of cytomegalovirus exposure and HLA in healthy donors. Clones were sequenced by immunoSEQ multiplex PCR, and TCRdb holds only the in-frame ones, with some missing. The sample has some 170,000 clones, about two thirds seen once; the top ten hold under 3%. Input material: PBMCs. These receptors were collected from a human donor in good health. CDR3s include the opening cysteine and the closing phenylalanine or tryptophan. A D gene is named only where the DNA matches it firmly. Rows give clone size only sometimes, using once, few, many, or a class for an expanded clone.

cdr3_nt cdr3_aa d_call clone_size j_call v_call
TGTGCCAGCAGTGAGATCGGTCAGCCCCAGCATTTT CASSEIGQPQHF - - TRBJ1-5 TRBV6-1
TGTGCCAGCAGCTTAATCGGGCCAGGGGACACTGAAGCTTTCTTT CASSLIGPGDTEAFF - - TRBJ1-1 TRBV7-3
TGTGCCAGCAGTAGAGGGGGGGACACTGAAGCTTTCTTT CASSRGGDTEAFF - - TRBJ1-1 TRBV6-4
TGTGCCAGCAGGGGGCTTAATAGCAATCAGCCCCAGCATTTT CASRGLNSNQPQHF - - TRBJ1-5 TRBV27
TGTGCCAGCAAGCCAGGGGAGGGGGTTCGAGAGCAGTACTTC CASKPGEGVREQYF - - TRBJ2-7 TRBV2
TGTGCCAGCAGCAAACGAATGGGACAGGGGGTCCACAATGAGCAGTTCTTC CASSKRMGQGVHNEQFF TRBD1 - TRBJ2-1 TRBV9
TGTGCCAGCAGCACCGAGGGGGCGCGGGAGACCCAGTACTTC CASSTEGARETQYF TRBD1 - TRBJ2-5 TRBV9
TGTGCCGGGGTCGGGACTAGCGGGGGGAATGAGCAGTTCTTC CAGVGTSGGNEQFF TRBD2 - TRBJ2-1 TRBV7-9
TGCGCCAGCCTCCGCGGGACAGATGGGGCCCAAGAGACCCAGTACTTC CASLRGTDGAQETQYF - - TRBJ2-5 TRBV5-1
TGTGCCAGCAGCGTTCGCTCAGGGGTCACCTACGAGCAGTACTTC CASSVRSGVTYEQYF - - TRBJ2-7 TRBV9
TGTGCCAGCGCGGTCGCGAACACTGAAGCTTTCTTT CASAVANTEAFF - few TRBJ1-1 TRBV6-1
TGTGCCAGCAGTGCCGGGTCGCTATCCTACGAGCAGTACTTC CASSAGSLSYEQYF - few TRBJ2-7 TRBV2
TGTGCCAGCAGCTTGGAGGGCAGGGCGAGGTCACCCCTCCACTTT CASSLEGRARSPLHF - - TRBJ1-6 TRBV5-4